This TCR beta chain was observed in a study of chemoradiotherapy in HPV16-positive cancers. Study findings and constraints: HPV-responsive T-cell expansion during chemoradiotherapy was linked to improved recurrence-free survival in HPV16-positive patients. Candidate HPV-specific clones and E7-related TCR motifs grew in tumor during treatment. HPV-specific T cells were functionally defined from only a couple of HPV16-positive patients.

Notes on this clone: Its antigen is unknown.

TCRdb's table, derived via immunoSEQ multiplex PCR, lists solely in-frame clones and lacks some. The data contain 25,000 to 30,000 clones, more than 90% of them singletons. Over chemoradiotherapy, repertoires were sampled more than once. Germline CDR1 SQVTM, CDR2 ANQGSEA. CDR3 length: 13 residues. V shed 6 bases and J 0 bases; nucleotides not matched to a gene: 1. The TCR sequence derives from a human donor with HPV-associated anogenital cancer. The chain employs TRBV29-1 and TRBJ2-3; 9 bases map to TRBD1. The source was blood, collected from a patient who underwent chemoradiotherapy. CDR3 region: CSVDRGSTDTQYF. CDR3 DNA: TGCAGCGTGGACAGGGGAAGCACAGATACGCAGTATTTT.